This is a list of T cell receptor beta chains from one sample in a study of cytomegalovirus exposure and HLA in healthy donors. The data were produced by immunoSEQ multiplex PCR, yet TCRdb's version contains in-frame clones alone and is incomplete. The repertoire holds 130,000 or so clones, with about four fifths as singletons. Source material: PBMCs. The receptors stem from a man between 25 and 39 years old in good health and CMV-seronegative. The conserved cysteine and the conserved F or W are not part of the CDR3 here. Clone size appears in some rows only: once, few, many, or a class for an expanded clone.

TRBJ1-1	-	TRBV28	ASSLPSDTEAF
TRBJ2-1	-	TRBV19	ASSIGHYNEQF
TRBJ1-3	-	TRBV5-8	ASSPPPGSGNTIY
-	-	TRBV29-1	SVRSGRDNYEQY
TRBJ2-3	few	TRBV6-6	ASSRGRGTDTQY
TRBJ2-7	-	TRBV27	ASTLRSGGNAYEQY
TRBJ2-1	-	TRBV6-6	ASSSGQGVGNEQF
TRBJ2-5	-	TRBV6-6	ASSYFGTVETQY
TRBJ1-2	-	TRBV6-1	ASSELAANYGYT
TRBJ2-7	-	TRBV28	ASSSASGRIYEQY
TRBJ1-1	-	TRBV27	ASSSRDRGSEAF
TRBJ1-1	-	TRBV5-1	ASSLPQGSAF
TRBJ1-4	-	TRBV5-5	ASSLGQGYEKLF
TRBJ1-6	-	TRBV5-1	ASSLSRGGSPLH
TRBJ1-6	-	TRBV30	AHRGWQLNSPLH
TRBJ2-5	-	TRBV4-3	ASSQDRAGGQETQY